This TCR beta chain was observed in a study of shared clonotypes between healthy human individuals. The ends lost 6 bases at V and 8 bases at J; junction bases unmatched: 7. Germline V gene data show CDR1 as MNHEY and CDR2 as SMNVEV (reference sequence). There are 13 residues in the CDR3. There are many counts of this clone. Clones were read by immunoSEQ multiplex PCR, and TCRdb kept only the in-frame ones, dropping some. The sample lists fewer than 600,000 clones, roughly three quarters seen once, with about 12% in the top ten. Sequenced material: PBMCs. This sequence originates from a woman aged 40-49 years in good health. Some clones in this sample may be carry-over from other donors' samples. This sequence joins TRBV27 and TRBJ1-2, with 9 nucleotides matching TRBD1. The CDR3 protein is CASSHGTGKGYTF. In DNA form, the CDR3 reads TGTGCCAGCAGCCACGGGACAGGGAAAGGCTACACCTTC.